This T cell receptor (beta chain) stems from a study of neurological immune-mediated disorders. Study results and limitations: Clinical features showed no association with the multiple sclerosis repertoire cluster, and MRI features showed none either.

With 10-nucleotide random UMIs, 5'RACE was used to make the cDNA. From 15-18 subjects, each sequencing run yielded over 170 million TCR-beta sequences. TCRdb recomputed calls from the 5' RACE reads with MiXCR, one row per CDR3 protein. This sample has approximately 50,000 distinct CDR3 sequences, with around 3.9% found just once. This clonotype was seen ten or more times. Its cognate antigen is unknown. The V end was cut by 3 bases, the J end by 0 bases, with 10 bases between. The germline V gene has CDR1 SGHNT and CDR2 YYREEE (reference sequence). The CDR3 spans 14 residues. This sequence joins TRBV5-4 and TRBJ2-7; the D call may be TRBD1 or TRBD2 (5 bases each). The sample was PBMCs. This clonotype was obtained from a man aged 30 to 45 with multiple sclerosis. CDR3 region: CASSSEGTSYEQYF. The DNA of the CDR3 is TGTGCCAGCAGCTCCGAGGGGACCTCCTACGAGCAGTACTTC.